This T cell receptor (beta chain) was sequenced during a study of early T cells in non-severe SARS-CoV-2 infection. General study findings and limits: CD4 and private specificities were missed by VDJdb matching, which favored anti-spike CD8 responses.

This clonotype was seen a handful of times. Its antigen is still unknown. The CDR3 runs 15 residues. The V and J ends lost 1 base and 4 bases, in that order; junction bases with no gene match: 6. Researchers tagged individual cDNA molecules with unique molecular identifiers. TCRdb reanalysed the 5' RACE reads using MiXCR and keeps one entry per CDR3 protein. The data show tens of thousands of distinct CDR3 sequences, about 10% seen once. The sequence was obtained from an adult who was a healthcare worker with PCR-confirmed SARS-CoV-2 infection or an uninfected control (not recorded which). This chain joins TRBV12-3 or TRBV12-4 and TRBJ1-1; 7 bases map to TRBD1. Sequencing used whole blood. In DNA form, the CDR3 reads TGTGCCAGCAGTTTAGTTGGCTGGACAGGCACTGAAGCTTTCTTT. Its protein product is CASSLVGWTGTEAFF.